This T cell receptor beta chain was profiled in a study of T-cell memory formation after mild COVID-19. In the study overall: Largely, TCR clusters stayed within a single donor.

TCRdb redid the calling of the 5' RACE reads with MiXCR, one entry per CDR3 protein. Of more than 110,000 distinct CDR3 sequences in the sample, 13% to 15% were seen once. General observations from the study: From day 15 to 85, contracting clones were balanced between CD4 and CD8, whereas later expanders leaned toward CD4+. Cross-reactive memory seemingly joined, as some responding clones were found in pre-infection memory.

This CDR3 is 14 amino acids long. Trimming took off 3 bases at V and 8 bases at J, with 14 bases between the two ends. Germline V lookup: CDR1 SEHNR, CDR2 FQNEAQ (reference sequence). This clonotype was seen repeatedly, ten times or more. The antigen is not known. The sequenced sample consisted of PBMCs or a T cell subset sorted from them (not recorded which). This TCR was recovered from an adult woman who had mild COVID-19 (a few samples of this study predate the infection). Cell type and time point are not known. The chain joins TRBV7-9 to TRBJ2-1; D is possibly TRBD1 (6 bases). Here the CDR3 reads CASSFGQPLDEQFF. The DNA for the CDR3 is TGTGCCAGCAGCTTCGGACAGCCTTTGGATGAGCAGTTCTTC.